Detailed here is one T cell receptor (beta chain). Its specificity is unknown. There are 13 residues in the CDR3. V gave up 0 bases and J gave up 11 bases, with 10 bases separating them. The data belong to a study of identical twins. Study-wide findings and caveats: Within twin pairs, the out-of-frame alpha sequences they shared showed excess low generation probability. Twins' excess sharing was less marked for out-of-frame beta sequences. High-abundance cord blood beta clonotypes had fewer insertions; memory repertoires showed none.

A single record per CDR3 protein comes from TCRdb applying MiXCR to the 5' RACE reads. This table has roughly 1,500,000 distinct CDR3 sequences, about 30% appearing once. The sequenced material came from cord blood. The receptor was derived from a newborn girl in good health. The chain recombines TRBV12-3 or TRBV12-4 with TRBJ1-4; D unresolved. CDR3: CASSLAWMGKLFF. DNA of the CDR3: TGTGCCAGCAGTTTAGCTTGGATGGGGAAACTGTTTTTT.